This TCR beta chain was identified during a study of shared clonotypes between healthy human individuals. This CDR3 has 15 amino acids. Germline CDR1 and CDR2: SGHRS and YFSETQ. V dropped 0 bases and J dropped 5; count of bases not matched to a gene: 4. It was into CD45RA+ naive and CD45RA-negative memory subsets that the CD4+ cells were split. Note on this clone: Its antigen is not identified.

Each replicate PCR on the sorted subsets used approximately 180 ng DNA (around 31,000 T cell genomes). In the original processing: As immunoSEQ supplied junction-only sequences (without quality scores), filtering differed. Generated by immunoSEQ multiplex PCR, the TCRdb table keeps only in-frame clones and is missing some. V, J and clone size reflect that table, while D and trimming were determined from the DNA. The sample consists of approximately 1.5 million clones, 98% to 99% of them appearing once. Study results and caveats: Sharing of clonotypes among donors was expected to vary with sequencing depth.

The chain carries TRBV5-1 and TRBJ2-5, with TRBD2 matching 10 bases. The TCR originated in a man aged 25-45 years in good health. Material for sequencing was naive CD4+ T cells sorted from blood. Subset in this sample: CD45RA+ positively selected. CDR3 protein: CASSLALAGDETQYF. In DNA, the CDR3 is TGCGCCAGCAGCTTGGCGCTAGCGGGAGATGAGACCCAGTACTTC.